The sequence of this TCR beta chain was determined in a study of blood T cells in healthy people across ages. Whole-study context: Roughly one uniquely barcoded beta molecule per two T cells was captured.

PCR was performed a second time for about 7 to 11 cycles using a sample-barcoded 5' primer and a J-beta primer mix. TCRdb re-called the 5' RACE reads through MiXCR, storing one row per CDR3 protein. Of about 620,000 distinct CDR3 sequences in the sample, 40% to 65% were seen once. As regards this clonotype: Its antigen remains unidentified.

Peripheral blood from each donor was collected in a volume of 9.5 to 10 milliliters. PBMCs, at least 6.5 million per sample, were isolated. CDR3 length: 15 residues. Deletions cut 3 bases from V and 4 bases from J, with 13 bases between. Notes on the study in general: PBMC samples, being unsorted, prevented any conclusive comparison of naive and antigen-experienced cells.

The receptor was isolated from a woman older than 75 in good health. The chain employs TRBV12-3 or TRBV12-4 and TRBJ2-1, with D possibly matching TRBD2 (6 bases). Specimen: blood. DNA of the CDR3: TGTGCCAGCAGTTTTTCCAGCGGGCGTTACAATGAGCAGTTCTTC. This codes for CASSFSSGRYNEQFF.